What follows describes a single TCR beta chain. The target antigen is unknown. This sample was included in a study of blood T cells in healthy people across ages. Study results and limitations: Among T cells, TCR beta diversity per million cells dropped roughly linearly as age rose. Versus aged donors, long-lived donors had higher diversity and more naive CD4+ cells. When one million T cells were used, diversity estimates were thought to be underestimates.

The use of a sample-barcoded 5' primer and a J-beta primer mix characterized a second PCR of roughly 7 to 12 cycles. From the 5' RACE reads, TCRdb called clonotypes with MiXCR, one entry per CDR3 protein. Among 650,000 to 950,000 distinct CDR3 sequences listed, roughly 44% were seen once. Samples each had at least 6 micrograms of total RNA extracted. V lost 3 bases and J lost 4, with 9 bases in between. The V gene's germline CDR1 is KGHSH and CDR2 LQKENI. The CDR3 runs 13 residues. Sequenced: blood. The chain couples TRBV18 to TRBJ1-1; D is unclear. This receptor was taken from a man aged 55 to 69 in good health. The CDR3 coding sequence is TGTGCCAGCTCACCGGAGGGTGCCACTGAAGCTTTCTTT. Its translation: CASSPEGATEAFF.